Each of the 17 T cell receptor beta chains below was sequenced from the same sample in a study of early T cells in non-severe SARS-CoV-2 infection. Using its own MiXCR run on the 5' RACE reads, TCRdb lists one record per CDR3 protein. There are tens of thousands of distinct CDR3 sequences in the sample; more than 8.5% occur only once, and roughly a sixth lies in the top ten. Source: whole blood, taken at baseline. The source is an adult who was a healthcare worker with PCR-confirmed SARS-CoV-2 infection or an uninfected control (not recorded which).

The V gene is TRBV9, the J gene TRBJ2-1; D remains unclear. The germline CDR1 and CDR2 sequences are SGDLS and YYNGEE. V dropped 4 bases and J dropped 2 bases, with 10 bases sitting between them. This CDR3 comprises 14 residues. CDR3 in amino acids: CASSLGPTYNEQFF. The CDR3 DNA is TGTGCCAGCAGCCTAGGGCCCACCTACAATGAGCAGTTCTTC.

The chain joins TRBV2 to TRBJ2-3, with no clear D. Looked up from germline, CDR1 is SNHLY and CDR2 is FYNNEI. With 3 bases removed from V and 2 bases from J, the gap between germline ends came to 15 bases. CDR3 length: 16 amino acids. The CDR3 nucleotides read TGTGCCAGCAGTGACCAACAAGGTCAAATCACAGATACGCAGTATTTT. It yields the protein CASSDQQGQITDTQYF.

This chain uses TRBV4-1 with TRBJ1-2, with 7 bases lining up with TRBD1. V lost 4 bases and J lost 4; bases outside the gene matches: 9. The CDR3 runs to 15 residues. The germline V gene has CDR1 MGHRA and CDR2 YSYEKL. CDR3: CASSLPTGIGYGYTF. The CDR3 DNA reads TGCGCCAGCAGCCTCCCGACAGGGATCGGCTATGGCTACACCTTC.

This clonotype was found many times. This sequence joins TRBV5-6 and TRBJ1-1; a weak D match, TRBD1 (5 bases). The CDR3 runs to 13 residues. The germline CDR1 and CDR2 sequences are SGHDT and YYEEEE. V lost 2 bases to trimming and J lost 7 bases, with 12 bases between them. The CDR3 spells CASSFWGRIEAFF. The CDR3, as DNA: TGTGCCAGCAGCTTTTGGGGACGGATTGAAGCTTTCTTT.

The chain has TRBV5-1 and TRBJ1-3; D call uncertain. Germline V gene data show CDR1 as SGHRS and CDR2 as YFSETQ. Trimming removed 3 bases from V and 3 bases from J, with 7 bases in between. The CDR3 totals 13 residues. CDR3 amino acids: CASSSGYGNTIYF. The CDR3 DNA reads TGCGCCAGCAGCTCGGGATATGGAAACACCATATATTTT. Full variable domain (remainder filled in from reference TRBV5-1 and TRBJ1-3): KAGVTQTPRYLIKTRGQQVTLSCSPISGHRSVSWYQQTPGQGLQFLFEYFSETQRNKGNFPGRFSGRQFSNSRSEMNVSTLELGDSALYLCASSSGYGNTIYFGEGSWLTVV.

There are many counts of this clonotype. The chain carries TRBV5-6 and TRBJ2-1; 11 bases agree with TRBD1. The length of the CDR3 is 17 residues. Per the germline V gene, CDR1 is SGHDT and CDR2 is YYEEEE. The trim removed 3 bases at V and 1 base at J, leaving 6 bases unmatched. In DNA, the CDR3 is TGTGCCAGCAGCTCATCCGGGACAGGGGGTTCCTACAATGAGCAGTTCTTC. It yields the protein CASSSSGTGGSYNEQFF.

The chain employs TRBV14 and TRBJ1-2, with D maybe TRBD1 (6 bases). Trimming took 0 bases from V and 8 from J, leaving 16 bases between them. Germline V CDR1 and CDR2: SGHDN, FVKESK. CDR3 size: 15 residues. The CDR3 here is CASSQDPLGGQGYTF. CDR3 in DNA: TGTGCCAGCAGCCAAGATCCCCTGGGGGGGCAGGGCTACACCTTC.

This clonotype was observed a handful of times. This sequence joins TRBV6-5 and TRBJ2-1, with D possibly being TRBD2 (6 bases). There are 15 residues in the CDR3. Germline V CDR1 and CDR2: MNHEY, SVGAGI. V was cut by 7 bases and J by 5 bases, with 18 bases left in between. As DNA, the CDR3 is TGTGCCAGCACCGACCCGGGGGACCGACACAATGAGCAGTTCTTC. Its protein product is CASTDPGDRHNEQFF.

This clonotype was picked up many times. This chain uses TRBV29-1 with TRBJ1-2; no firm D call. Looked up from germline, CDR1 is SQVTM and CDR2 is ANQGSEA. The CDR3 consists of 12 residues. V lost 6 bases and J lost 8, with 16 bases in between. CDR3 in amino acids: CSVQASLMGYTF. CDR3 sequence (DNA): TGCAGCGTCCAAGCCAGCCTGATGGGCTACACCTTC.

This clonotype showed up many times. The chain is built from TRBV9 and TRBJ2-7; TRBD2 matches at 8 bases. The length of the CDR3 is 16 residues. V was pared by 3 bases and J by 1 base, with 9 bases of the junction left unmatched. CDR1 is SGDLS, CDR2 YYNGEE, per germline. CDR3 DNA: TGTGCCAGCAGCGCACTTGGGAGCGGGAGTTCCTACGAGCAGTACTTC. Residues: CASSALGSGSSYEQYF.

This chain joins TRBV28 and TRBJ1-2; D remains ambiguous. CDR1 and CDR2 from the germline V gene are MDHEN and SYDVKM. The CDR3 is 15 residues long. Trimming shortened V by 5 bases and J by 5 bases, and 18 bases separated the two germline ends. CDR3 sequence reads: CASSPPGGLSYGYTF. CDR3 nucleotide sequence: TGTGCCAGCAGTCCCCCCGGAGGACTCTCGTATGGCTACACCTTC.

The chain employs TRBV7-2 and TRBJ2-7, with TRBD1 as a possible D gene (6 bases). Trimming cost V 4 bases and J 6 bases, with 19 bases left between them. The CDR3 length is 15 residues. Germline V gene lookup returns CDR1 SGHTA and CDR2 FQGNSA. The CDR3 protein is CASSSRAGVSGEQYF. CDR3 bases: TGTGCCAGCAGCTCCCGGGCAGGGGTTTCTGGCGAGCAGTACTTC.

In nucleotides, the CDR3 is TGTGCCAGCAGCCAAGAGTCCAGGGTGAATTCCTACGAGCAGTACTTC. It specifies CASSQESRVNSYEQYF. This chain joins TRBV3-1 and TRBJ2-7; D is possibly TRBD1 (5 bases). Germline CDR1 and CDR2: LGHDT and YNNKEL (reference sequence). Trimming left V 0 bases short and J 1 base short, with 13 bases between. This CDR3 spans 16 amino acids.

This clonotype has more than one count but fewer than ten. The rearrangement joins TRBV20-1 to TRBJ1-5; D remains ambiguous. CDR3 length: 15 amino acids. The V end lost 0 bases, the J end lost 4 bases, and 13 bases lay between the germline ends. CDR1 and CDR2 from the germline V gene are DFQATT and SNEGSKA (reference sequence). The CDR3 coding sequence is TGCAGTGCTAGAGATCGCGCACAGTCGAATCAGCCCCAGCATTTT. Residues: CSARDRAQSNQPQHF.

The chain joins TRBV28 to TRBJ2-1; no clear D gene. Trimming cost V 7 bases and J 2 bases, with 15 bases left between them. CDR1 and CDR2 from the germline V gene are MDHEN and SYDVKM. This CDR3 is built from 15 residues. Written as DNA, the CDR3 is TGTGCCAGCACATCCTCTTCCCACACCTACAATGAGCAGTTCTTC. This codes for CASTSSSHTYNEQFF.

This clonotype was detected ten times or more. The CDR3 nucleotides are TGTGCCAGCAGCTTAGTTCGGGGGCGAGGTTTGAACACTGAAGCTTTCTTT. It specifies CASSLVRGRGLNTEAFF. The rearrangement joins TRBV11-1 to TRBJ1-1; TRBD1 might be the D (6 bases). The length of the CDR3 is 17 residues. Germline CDR1 reads SGHAT; CDR2 reads FQDESV (reference sequence). V gave up 1 base and J gave up 0 bases, with 15 bases separating them.

The V and J genes are TRBV7-2 and TRBJ1-3; D uncertain. CDR3 length equals 14 residues. Per the germline V gene, CDR1 is SGHTA and CDR2 is FQGNSA. The germline V and J ends were trimmed by 5 bases and 4 bases, with 12 bases remaining between them. CDR3 sequence (DNA): TGTGCCAGCAGCCCAACCCCGGCAGGAAACACCATATATTTT. It codes for CASSPTPAGNTIYF.